Following are 2 T cell receptor beta chains from one sample sequenced in a study of cytomegalovirus exposure and HLA in healthy donors. The PCR contained 60 Vbeta and 13 Jbeta primers. Produced via immunoSEQ multiplex PCR; TCRdb's table is partial and in-frame only. The profile shows fewer than 200,000 clones, approximately 81% of them singletons. The sample consisted of PBMCs. These receptors were taken from a woman in her thirties in good health and CMV-seronegative.

The chain uses TRBV7-9 and TRBJ2-7, with a tentative D call TRBD1 (6 bases). V was pared by 5 bases and J by 0 bases, with 11 bases between. Germline V gives CDR1 SEHNR, CDR2 FQNEAQ (reference sequence). CDR3 length: 14 amino acids. The CDR3 region has the DNA TGTGCCAGCAGCCCTGAGGACAGCTCCTACGAGCAGTACTTC. Encoded protein: CASSPEDSSYEQYF. Supplemented by reference TRBV7-9 and TRBJ2-7, the full variable domain reads DTGVSQNPRHKITKRGQNVTFRCDPISEHNRLYWYRQTLGQGPEFLTYFQNEAQLEKSRLLSDRFSAERPKGSFSTLEIQRTEQGDSAMYLCASSPEDSSYEQYFGPGTRLTVT.

This clone has a single count. The rearrangement links TRBV6-5 to TRBJ2-1; D not resolved. The germline CDR1 and CDR2 sequences are MNHEY and SVGAGI. The CDR3 is made up of 12 amino acids. Trimming took 6 bases from V and 1 from J, leaving 4 bases between them. The CDR3 region is CASRASYNEQFF. CDR3 DNA: TGTGCCAGCAGGGCTTCCTACAATGAGCAGTTCTTC.